This TCR beta chain was captured by sequencing in a study of cytomegalovirus exposure and HLA in healthy donors. 60 Vbeta and 13 Jbeta primers were used in PCR. Here immunoSEQ multiplex PCR was the method, and the copy in TCRdb shows in-frame clones only, minus some. Its listing shows 200,000 to 250,000 clones. The J segment lost 6 bases and the V segment lost 4 bases, leaving 8 bases of the junction unmatched. In germline, CDR1 is MNHNS, CDR2 SASEGT. The CDR3 loop spans 15 amino acids. Sequencing was performed on PBMCs. The chain is built from TRBV6-1 and TRBJ2-1, with 8 nucleotides matching TRBD2. This sequence was found in a woman under 40 in good health and CMV-seropositive. CDR3 sequence reads: CASSVAGGGLNEQFF. CDR3 nucleotide sequence: TGTGCCAGCAGTGTAGCCGGGGGGGGCCTCAATGAGCAGTTCTTC.